One sample yielded the 22 T cell receptor beta chains listed below, sequenced in a study of a mutant IDH1 vaccine in newly diagnosed glioma. Sequenced by immunoSEQ multiplex PCR; TCRdb stores in-frame clones only, minus some. The table has tens of thousands of clones, about 87% seen once. Time point noted: week 23, last vaccination. Vaccination used 300 ug of mutant IDH1 20-mer peptide per dose, with topical imiquimod. These receptors have no known antigen. The source material was PBMCs, sampled from a glioma patient whose treatment included an IDH1 peptide vaccine. These receptors all stem from a man aged 18 to 35 with glioma.

The rearrangement links TRBV15 to TRBJ1-4; no firm D call. This CDR3 region has 15 residues. Germline CDR1 and CDR2: LNHNV and YYDKDF (reference sequence). Between the trimmed V and J ends, which lost 0 bases and 8 bases, there was a span of 13 bases. CDR3 residues: CATSRDLTAPEKLFF. In DNA, the CDR3 is TGTGCCACCAGCAGAGATCTCACAGCCCCGGAAAAACTGTTTTTT.

The chain carries TRBV10-1 and TRBJ1-4, with a possible D match to TRBD1 (5 bases). CDR1 and CDR2 (germline): WNHNN, SYGVQD (reference sequence). Between the trimmed V and J ends, which lost 0 bases and 0 bases, there was a span of 11 bases. The CDR3 has 17 residues. The CDR3 DNA follows: TGCGCCAGCAGTGAGTCTAGGGGTAGTACAACTAATGAAAAACTGTTTTTT. It codes for CASSESRGSTTNEKLFF.

This clone appeared once. The chain carries TRBV4-2 and TRBJ1-6; D is undetermined. The V gene's germline CDR1 is LGHNA and CDR2 YNFKEQ. The CDR3 length is 16 residues. The V end was cut by 1 base, the J end by 0 bases, with 7 bases between. CDR3 DNA: TGTGCCAGCAGCCAAGCACAGAGCTCCTATAATTCACCCCTCCACTTT. This sequence encodes CASSQAQSSYNSPLHF.

The DNA for the CDR3 is TGTGCCTGGGTTTCCAGGACAGGGGGAGTTGGGGCCAACGTCCTGACTTTC. Protein sequence: CAWVSRTGGVGANVLTF. The chain carries TRBV30 and TRBJ2-6, with TRBD1 identical over 10 bases. Unmatched junction bases numbered 10, after V lost 5 bases and J lost 3 bases. The CDR3 runs 17 residues. Germline CDR1 reads GTSNPN; CDR2 reads SVGIG (reference sequence).

This clone was counted at least ten times. Distinct nucleotide sequences in the sample also encode this CDR3. The V gene is TRBV29-1, the J gene TRBJ1-2; D gene uncertain. V was shortened by 1 base and J by 5 bases, with 2 bases between the two germline ends. The CDR3 loop spans 10 amino acids. Germline loops: CDR1 SQVTM, CDR2 ANQGSEA. Here the CDR3 reads CSVEGYGYTF. In nucleotides, the CDR3 is TGCAGCGTTGAAGGGTATGGCTACACCTTC. Using reference TRBV29-1 and TRBJ1-2 for the parts outside the CDR3, the full variable domain is SAVISQKPSRDICQRGTSLTIQCQVDSQVTMMFWYRQQPGQSLTLIATANQGSEATYESGFVIDKFPISRPNLTFSTLTVSNMSPEDSSIYLCSVEGYGYTFGSGTRLTVV.

The J gene is TRBJ2-7, the V gene TRBV19; the D call may be TRBD1 or TRBD2 (6 bases each). From germline, CDR1 is LNHDA and CDR2 SQIVND (reference sequence). The CDR3 spans 17 residues. Trimming removed 3 bases at V and 6 bases at J, with 24 bases between. The CDR3 coding sequence is TGTGCCAGTAGTATCAGAATGGGGGGACACGGTGGCATCGAGCAGTACTTC. Protein: CASSIRMGGHGGIEQYF.

The chain links TRBV19 to TRBJ2-5; no definite D call. Looked up from germline, CDR1 is LNHDA and CDR2 is SQIVND (reference sequence). This CDR3 contains 13 residues. V shed 6 bases and J shed 3 bases, with 11 bases lying between them. CDR3 in DNA: TGTGCCAGTAGGACCTGGAAGGAAGAGACCCAGTACTTC. As protein: CASRTWKEETQYF.

The chain is built from TRBV10-3 and TRBJ1-2; 7 nucleotides match TRBD1. Germline V lookup: CDR1 ENHRY, CDR2 SYGVKD. The CDR3 is 14 amino acids. V lost 6 bases to trimming and J lost 6 bases; unmatched junction nucleotides: 10. CDR3 protein: CAISNLQGKDGYTF. DNA for the CDR3: TGTGCCATCAGCAACCTACAGGGGAAGGATGGCTACACCTTC.

This chain links TRBV30 with TRBJ1-2; D unresolved. Germline V gene lookup returns CDR1 GTSNPN and CDR2 SVGIG (reference sequence). Between the trimmed V and J ends, which lost 1 base and 3 bases, there was a span of 6 bases. The CDR3 is 12 amino acids. CDR3 sequence: CAWSGRDYGYTF. CDR3 bases: TGTGCCTGGAGTGGAAGGGACTATGGCTACACCTTC. The full variable domain, rest sourced from reference TRBV30 and TRBJ1-2, is SQTIHQWPATLVQPVGSPLSLECTVEGTSNPNLYWYRQAAGRGLQLLFYSVGIGQISSEVPQNLSASRPQDRQFILSSKKLLLSDSGFYLCAWSGRDYGYTFGSGTRLTVV.

V is TRBV7-6 and J is TRBJ1-1; D is undetermined. Per the germline V gene, CDR1 is SGHVS and CDR2 is FNYEAQ. Between the trimmed V and J ends, which lost 1 base and 0 bases, there was a span of 6 bases. CDR3 length equals 14 residues. The CDR3 sequence is CASSLGRVNTEAFF. Written as DNA, the CDR3 is TGTGCCAGCAGCTTAGGAAGGGTGAACACTGAAGCTTTCTTT.

The V gene is TRBV5-4, the J gene TRBJ2-1, with 7 bases identical to TRBD1. This CDR3 region has 15 residues. Looked up from germline, CDR1 is SGHNT and CDR2 is YYREEE (reference sequence). Unmatched junction bases numbered 8, after V lost 2 bases and J lost 6 bases. DNA for the CDR3: TGTGCCAGCAGCTTTCCGGGACAGAAGGGCAATGAGCAGTTCTTC. Translating it yields CASSFPGQKGNEQFF.

The gene calls are TRBV30 and TRBJ1-2; D unclear. The V gene's germline CDR1 is GTSNPN and CDR2 SVGIG (reference sequence). This CDR3 has 12 residues. Trimming removed 4 bases from V and 0 bases from J, with 6 bases in between. The CDR3 DNA follows: TGTGCCTGGAACTCCCCTAACTATGGCTACACCTTC. Protein product: CAWNSPNYGYTF.

This chain uses TRBV28 with TRBJ2-1, with 12 bases that match TRBD2. Germline-derived CDR1 and CDR2 are MDHEN and SYDVKM. The CDR3 has 16 residues. The V and J ends lost 4 bases and 6 bases, in that order; junction bases with no gene match: 7. CDR3 in DNA: TGTGCCAGCAGTTCCCTAGCGGGGGGGGTGGGCAATGAGCAGTTCTTC. Translated: CASSSLAGGVGNEQFF.

This clone was seen once. This rearrangement joins TRBV9 to TRBJ2-5; 7 nucleotides align to TRBD2. Germline V lookup: CDR1 SGDLS, CDR2 YYNGEE. The ends lost 4 bases at V and 9 bases at J; junction bases unmatched: 9. The CDR3 is made up of 13 amino acids. CDR3 coding DNA: TGTGCCAGCAGCTCTGGACCGGCGGGGGCCCAGTACTTC. It specifies CASSSGPAGAQYF.

Only one count was recorded for this clone. The chain carries TRBV5-1 and TRBJ2-5, with TRBD1 identical over 7 bases. Trimming took 1 base from V and 3 from J; bases not matched to a gene: 3. Germline V gene sequence: CDR1 SGHRS, CDR2 YFSETQ. The CDR3 runs to 14 residues. DNA for the CDR3: TGCGCCAGCAGCTTGCGACAGGGCGAAGAGACCCAGTACTTC. This codes for CASSLRQGEETQYF.

This clone has only one observation. The V and J genes are TRBV7-2 and TRBJ2-5, with 12 bases aligning to TRBD2. The CDR3 length is 15 residues. The germline V gene encodes CDR1 SGHTA and CDR2 FQGNSA. The V segment lost 7 bases and the J segment 2 bases; nucleotides outside the gene matches: 5. CDR3 bases: TGTGCCAGCACCGATGGACTAGCGGGACAAGAGACCCAGTACTTC. It is translated as CASTDGLAGQETQYF. Using reference TRBV7-2 and TRBJ2-5 for the parts outside the CDR3, the full variable domain is GAGVSQSPSNKVTEKGKDVELRCDPISGHTALYWYRQSLGQGLEFLIYFQGNSAPDKSGLPSDRFSAERTGGSVSTLTIQRTQQEDSAVYLCASTDGLAGQETQYFGPGTRLLVL.

This rearrangement joins TRBV4-3 to TRBJ1-1, with D possibly being TRBD1 (5 bases). V gave up 4 bases and J gave up 2 bases, with 14 bases separating them. From germline, CDR1 is LGHNA and CDR2 YSLEER. The CDR3 spans 15 residues. The CDR3 here is CASSRLLTGNTEAFF. CDR3 bases: TGCGCCAGCAGCCGTCTACTAACAGGTAACACTGAAGCTTTCTTT.

This chain joins TRBV4-1 and TRBJ1-5; the D gene is possibly TRBD1 (6 bases). The V gene lost 1 base and the J gene lost 3 bases, with 10 bases spanning the gap. CDR3 length: 15 residues. The V gene's germline CDR1 is MGHRA and CDR2 YSYEKL. As DNA, the CDR3 is TGCGCCAGCAGCCAAGTTCAGGGGTACAATCAGCCCCAGCATTTT. Protein sequence: CASSQVQGYNQPQHF.

The chain joins TRBV7-9 to TRBJ1-4, with D hard to call. V was cut by 5 bases and J by 8 bases, with 15 bases left in between. The CDR3 sequence is 14 residues long. Germline lookup yields CDR1 SEHNR and CDR2 FQNEAQ (reference sequence). The CDR3 region is CASSLDTAREKLFF. CDR3 in DNA: TGTGCCAGCAGCCTAGACACGGCGAGAGAAAAACTGTTTTTT.

CDR3 loop: CAISVGQGGSGNTIYF. Here the CDR3 DNA reads TGTGCCATCAGTGTGGGACAGGGGGGCTCTGGAAACACCATATATTTT. The chain has TRBV10-3 and TRBJ1-3, with 11 bases that match TRBD1. V shed 4 bases, J shed 0 bases, and the junction held 2 bases outside the gene matches. Germline V gene sequence: CDR1 ENHRY, CDR2 SYGVKD. The CDR3 sequence is 16 residues long.

The chain's CDR3 is CASSNRGGHEKLFF. The DNA for the CDR3 is TGTGCCAGCAGCAACAGGGGAGGACATGAAAAACTGTTTTTT. The chain has TRBV9 and TRBJ1-4, with 7 bases aligning to TRBD1. The length of the CDR3 is 14 residues. With V trimmed by 4 bases and J by 6 bases, 6 bases remained unmatched. Germline values: CDR1 SGDLS, CDR2 YYNGEE. Based on the CDR3 plus reference TRBV9 and TRBJ1-4, the full variable domain is DSGVTQTPKHLITATGQRVTLRCSPRSGDLSVYWYQQSLDQGLQFLIQYYNGEERAKGNILERFSAQQFPDLHSELNLSSLELGDSALYFCASSNRGGHEKLFFGSGTQLSVL.

The rearrangement uses TRBV7-3 and TRBJ1-1, with TRBD1 matching 12 bases. CDR3 length: 14 residues. V lost 5 bases and J lost 6; bases outside the gene matches: 4. Per the germline V gene, CDR1 is SGHTA and CDR2 is FQGTGA. The DNA of the CDR3 is TGTGCCAGCAGCGGGACAGGGGGCGCCTCTGAAGCTTTCTTT. It specifies CASSGTGGASEAFF.